Sequencing of this T cell receptor (beta chain) was carried out in a study of long-term antiretroviral therapy in people with HIV (dated by TCRdb to the early 2020s). Regarding the study in general: Collection of the earliest samples took place about a decade ahead of the 2015 WHO recommendation for immediate ART, at a time when ART was typically delayed until CD4 counts fell. No cross-contamination during QIAcube processing turned up in test extractions that ran a monoclonal T-cell line alongside 33 polyclonal samples. Whether ART initiation and durable HIV suppression were associated with changes in peripheral blood TRB repertoire composition and diversity was tested in a retrospective serial study. Of the 30 or so participants with HIV, ten to eleven were female. The cohort contributed roughly 190 cryopreserved PBMC samples from 30 adults with confirmed HIV infection, collected serially over a mean of approximately 6 years (range 1-12).

The immunoSEQ hsTCRB v3.0 assay was used at survey level resolution to sequence the TRB variable region. The targeted TRB sequencing depth was about 40,000-55,000 T-cell genomes per sample. An Illumina MiSeq with a v3 150-cycle kit was used to sequence the pooled TRB libraries. Processing in the source paper ran as follows. Analysis of repertoires was carried out in R inside a reproducible Nextflow workflow spanning QC, data transformation and analysis. Custom analyses were implemented in LymphoSeq2, an R package for AIRR-Seq data exploration. After excluding several samples that yielded fewer than 5000 total TRB sequences, 190 or so HIV repertoires remained for analysis. Among the 180 to 200 retained HIV repertoires, 55 to 65 were collected before ART initiation and approximately 130 were collected after ART initiation. Each repertoire was downsampled to 5000 TRB nucleotide sequences, and summary statistics were averaged across 100 downsampling iterations. Only TRB sequences with CDR3 regions of at least seven amino acids were retained for analysis. A Shannon entropy-derived clonality score and the Gini coefficient were used to measure diversity. Repertoire networks linked the top 5000 CDR3 amino acid sequences whenever two sequences differed by an edit distance of one. GLIPH2 predicted antigen specificity groups and MHC restriction for TRB CDR3 amino acid sequences. CDR3 amino acid sequences were matched against VDJdb and McPAS-TCR to flag known CMV, EBV, HIV or tissue antigen associations. Pre-ART, post-ART and control groups were compared with Wilcoxon signed-rank tests and Holm-Bonferroni correction. What TCRdb holds here is the immuneACCESS table cut down to in-frame rearrangements. Part of the clones is not present; checked against another copy, under half of the missing clones reflect an unresolved V gene, and the others are unexplained. That table supplies the V and J calls and clone size; D and trimming were determined from the DNA. Within this sample are 23,000 or so clones, with around 87% of them counted one time only. The leading ten clones occupy 8% to 9.5% of the sample.

The paper as a whole reports these results and caveats: HIV repertoires had narrower CDR3 length ranges than controls, and the network structure suggested an antigen-experienced repertoire that shifted only slightly toward naive after ART. No data were available on ART adherence, viral resistance or therapy changes, limiting inferences about post-ART repertoire changes. The samples span the years 2004 to 2017, and the ART regimens used at that time may not be as effective as current regimens. Because pre-ART samples had limited cell numbers, profiling was done on unsorted PBMC rather than on sorted CD4+ and CD8+ T cells. Starting ART was linked to a significant rise in TRB diversity, yet even with long-term ART the diversity remained significantly lower than in transplant donor controls. Limited PBMC availability meant only the TCR beta chain was sequenced, without alpha chain pairing. Expanded TRB clones identified before ART initiation dominated the repertoire at all time points, although this dominance fluctuated and declined in many PLHIV after ART.

As to this clone: The antigen it recognizes is unknown. No much larger clone is present one base from it, and per-base qualities are unavailable.

The CDR3 holds 16 amino acids from the cysteine to the phenylalanine. Left in the record is the CDR3 DNA by itself, 48 bases read in frame from the first base. Relative to germline, V is missing 3 bases and J is missing 5 bases, with 8 bases of the junction outside any gene match. The germline V gene sets CDR1 to SGDLS and CDR2 to YYNGEE. To be included, a participant needed at least one PBMC sample from before ART initiation plus at least two post-ART samples. Treatment was received in the United States of America by all participants with HIV. Cryopreserved samples of 1-10 million PBMC were thawed and washed before DNA extraction. At the time of the earliest PBMC sample, participants with HIV were aged between roughly 20 and 60 years. Per participant, PBMC samples came from 1-4 timepoints prior to ART initiation and 2-8 timepoints following ART initiation, for a median of 7 samples. For every participant, serial HIV viral load, CD4+ T-cell count, ART history and demographic data were obtained. A Qiagen kit on a QIAcube was used to extract genomic DNA from unsorted PBMC, with samples processed in batches of 12.

The sequence derives from a man between 18 and 35 years old with HIV. Sequencing was performed on unsorted PBMCs, taken 0.2 years before starting antiretroviral therapy. This sequence uses TRBV9 and TRBJ1-4, with 9 junctional bases fitting TRBD1. The DNA sequence is TGTGCCAGCAGCGCGGGGACAGGGTTCCCGAATGAAAAACTGTTTTTT. Its translation is CASSAGTGFPNEKLFF.